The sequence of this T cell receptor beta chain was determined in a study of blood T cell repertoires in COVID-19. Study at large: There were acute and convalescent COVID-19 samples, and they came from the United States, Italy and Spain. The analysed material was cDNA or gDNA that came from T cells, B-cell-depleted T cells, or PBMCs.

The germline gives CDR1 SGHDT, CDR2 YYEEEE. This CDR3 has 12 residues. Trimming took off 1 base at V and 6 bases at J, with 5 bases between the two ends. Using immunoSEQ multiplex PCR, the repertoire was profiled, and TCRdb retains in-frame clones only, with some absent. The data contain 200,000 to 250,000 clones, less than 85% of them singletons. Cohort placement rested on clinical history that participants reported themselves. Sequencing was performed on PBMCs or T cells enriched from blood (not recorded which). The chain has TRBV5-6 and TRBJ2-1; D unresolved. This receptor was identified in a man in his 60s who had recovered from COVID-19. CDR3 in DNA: TGTGCCAGCAGCTTGACAGCCAATGAGCAGTTCTTC. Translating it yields CASSLTANEQFF.